One and the same sample provided the 11 T cell receptor beta chains below, sequenced in a study of cytomegalovirus exposure and HLA in healthy donors. Use of 60 Vbeta and 13 Jbeta primers characterized the PCR. Repertoires were generated with immunoSEQ multiplex PCR, while TCRdb's copy carries only in-frame clones and drops some. Of tens of thousands of clones listed, approximately 81% are singletons. Sequenced input: PBMCs. The receptors were gathered from a woman between 35 and 50 years old in good health and CMV-seronegative.

The genes are TRBV5-1 and TRBJ2-5, with 9 bases that match TRBD1. The V gene end was trimmed by 5 bases and the J gene end by 4 bases; junction bases not matched to a gene: 6. This CDR3 comprises 14 residues. Per germline, CDR1 SGHRS and CDR2 YFSETQ. CDR3: CASSSGTGRETQYF. CDR3 nucleotides: TGCGCCAGCAGTTCGGGGACAGGGAGAGAGACCCAGTACTTC. The full variable domain, with the rest looked up from reference TRBV5-1 and TRBJ2-5, is KAGVTQTPRYLIKTRGQQVTLSCSPISGHRSVSWYQQTPGQGLQFLFEYFSETQRNKGNFPGRFSGRQFSNSRSEMNVSTLELGDSALYLCASSSGTGRETQYFGPGTRLLVL.

Here the CDR3 reads CASSSFSYNEQFF. Written as DNA, the CDR3 is TGTGCCAGCAGTTCTTTCTCCTACAATGAGCAGTTCTTC. The chain has TRBV27 and TRBJ2-1, with D unresolved. Germline V lookup: CDR1 MNHEY, CDR2 SMNVEV (reference sequence). V lost 4 bases, J lost 0 bases, and 4 bases lay in between. This CDR3 comprises 13 residues.

V is TRBV29-1 and J is TRBJ1-2, with D hard to call. Between the trimmed V and J ends, which lost 3 bases and 8 bases, there was a span of 10 bases. This CDR3 spans 11 amino acids. Germline V CDR1 and CDR2: SQVTM, ANQGSEA. The CDR3, as DNA: TGCAGCGTTGAGGGCAGACGGGGCTACACCTTC. Protein product: CSVEGRRGYTF.

This clone was counted only a few times. At one boundary the junction diverges from the germline segment, which might be a read error. V gene TRBV15 combines with J gene TRBJ1-1, with 7 bases matching TRBD1. Germline CDR1 LNHNV, CDR2 YYDKDF (reference sequence). The CDR3 length is 17 residues. DNA for the CDR3: TGTGCCACCAGCGGAGAACTTTTCGGACAGGCAGCCACCGAAGCTTTCTTT. It yields the protein CATSGELFGQAATEAFF.

The V call is TRBV19, the J call TRBJ2-1, with 7 positions matching TRBD2. CDR1 and CDR2 from the germline V gene are LNHDA and SQIVND (reference sequence). The CDR3 totals 17 residues. J gave up 0 bases and V 4 bases, and 9 bases lay outside the gene matches. CDR3 nucleotide sequence: TGTGCCAGTAGTAGGACGGTCGGCGGGAGCTCCTACAATGAGCAGTTCTTC. It yields the protein CASSRTVGGSSYNEQFF.

V gene TRBV5-6 combines with J gene TRBJ2-3, with TRBD2 matching over 9 bases. The V and J ends lost 1 base and 7 bases, in that order; junction bases with no gene match: 13. The CDR3 is 17 residues long. From germline, CDR1 is SGHDT and CDR2 YYEEEE. CDR3 nucleotides: TGTGCCAGCAGCTTGAGGTCAGGCGGGAGGGCCTCAAATACGCAGTATTTT. Protein sequence: CASSLRSGGRASNTQYF.

The V and J genes are TRBV28 and TRBJ2-7, with 14 nucleotides matching TRBD2. Germline V lookup: CDR1 MDHEN, CDR2 SYDVKM. The CDR3 spans 16 residues. With V trimmed by 3 bases and J by 4 bases, 5 bases remained unmatched. CDR3 bases: TGTGCCAGCAGTTTCTCCGGGACTAGCGGGAGTTACGAGCAGTACTTC. Translation: CASSFSGTSGSYEQYF. The full variable domain, its missing parts supplied by reference TRBV28 and TRBJ2-7, is DVKVTQSSRYLVKRTGEKVFLECVQDMDHENMFWYRQDPGLGLRLIYFSYDVKMKEKGDIPEGYSVSREKKERFSLILESASTNQTSMYLCASSFSGTSGSYEQYFGPGTRLTVT.

The chain uses TRBV27 and TRBJ2-7; 7 bases agree with TRBD1. The CDR3 extends over 18 amino acids. The V and J ends lost 7 bases and 4 bases, in that order; junction bases with no gene match: 22. The germline gives CDR1 MNHEY, CDR2 SMNVEV (reference sequence). CDR3 sequence: CASKMGIRDRNYSYEQYF. DNA for the CDR3: TGTGCCAGCAAAATGGGAATAAGGGACAGAAATTACTCTTACGAGCAGTACTTC.

This clone was detected only once. The rearrangement uses TRBV5-4 and TRBJ2-5, with 7 bases identical to TRBD2. The CDR3 has 15 amino acids. V shed 0 bases and J 5 bases; nucleotides not matched to a gene: 7. The V gene's germline CDR1 is SGHNT and CDR2 YYREEE (reference sequence). The CDR3 nucleotides read TGTGCCAGCAGCTTGGGGCTAGCGGAGGGGGAGACCCAGTACTTC. Translated, it gives CASSLGLAEGETQYF.

The V gene is TRBV29-1, the J gene TRBJ2-1, with TRBD2 identical over 8 bases. The length of the CDR3 is 14 residues. J was trimmed by 7 bases and V by 4 bases; bases with no gene match: 9. Germline V gives CDR1 SQVTM, CDR2 ANQGSEA. CDR3 sequence: CSVVGGTRVNEQFF. The DNA for the CDR3 is TGCAGCGTTGTGGGCGGGACTAGGGTGAATGAGCAGTTCTTC.

The rearrangement joins TRBV7-8 to TRBJ1-2; TRBD1 is a possible D gene (5 bases). The CDR3 runs 15 residues. V lost 1 base to trimming and J lost 0 bases, with 9 bases between them. Germline V gene sequence: CDR1 SGHVS, CDR2 FQNEAQ. CDR3 protein: CASSLGGVANYGYTF. CDR3 bases: TGTGCCAGCAGCTTAGGGGGCGTGGCTAACTATGGCTACACCTTC.